The 24 T cell receptor beta chains presented below share a single source sample, sequenced in a study of T cell repertoires in cytomegalovirus infection. A single record per CDR3 protein comes from TCRdb applying MiXCR to the reads. The sample includes 100,000 to 150,000 distinct CDR3 sequences, approximately 8.8% of them seen just once. Input material: PBMCs. Every receptor here comes from a human donor in good health (CMV status not recorded). Some clones in this sample may be carry-over from other donors' samples.

This clonotype was seen many times. V is TRBV7-2 and J is TRBJ1-3; D possibly corresponds to TRBD1 (5 bases). Germline CDR1 and CDR2: SGHTA and FQGNSA. The V and J ends lost 5 bases and 0 bases respectively, with 11 bases between them. The CDR3 length is 15 residues. Here the CDR3 reads CASSETGRSGNTIYF. In DNA, the CDR3 is TGTGCCAGCAGCGAAACGGGGCGCTCTGGAAACACCATATATTTT. The full variable domain, with the rest looked up from reference TRBV7-2 and TRBJ1-3, is GAGVSQSPSNKVTEKGKDVELRCDPISGHTALYWYRQSLGQGLEFLIYFQGNSAPDKSGLPSDRFSAERTGGSVSTLTIQRTQQEDSAVYLCASSETGRSGNTIYFGEGSWLTVV.

The sample holds many counts of this clonotype. The V gene is TRBV2, the J gene TRBJ2-7; the D gene is possibly TRBD1 (5 bases). Trimming pared 7 bases from V and 0 bases from J, leaving 7 bases between. The CDR3 totals 12 residues. CDR1 and CDR2 (germline): SNHLY, FYNNEI. CDR3 amino acids: CASKTDSYEQYF. The CDR3 bases are TGTGCCAGCAAGACAGACTCCTACGAGCAGTACTTC.

This clonotype showed up many times. This chain links TRBV10-2 with TRBJ1-5; no firm D call. Trimming left V 0 bases short and J 4 bases short, with 4 bases between. From germline, CDR1 is WSHSY and CDR2 SAAADI. The CDR3 spans 13 residues. CDR3 in DNA: TGCGCCAGCAGTGAGTCAGAGAATCAGCCCCAGCATTTT. It is translated as CASSESENQPQHF.

As concerns this clonotype: A much larger clonotype is one base distant, so this may be a read error. The gene calls are TRBV12-3 or TRBV12-4 and TRBJ1-1; D is ambiguous. The CDR3 length is 15 residues. Trimming took off 3 bases at V and 1 base at J, with 12 bases between the two ends. The CDR3 protein is CASSLAGRPNTEAFF. CDR3 sequence (DNA): TGTGCCAGCAGTTTGGCAGGCCGGCCGAACACTGAAGCTTTCTTT.

The chain couples TRBV5-4 to TRBJ1-1; 7 nucleotides match TRBD1. The length of the CDR3 is 15 residues. The V gene end was trimmed by 6 bases and the J gene end by 5 bases; junction bases not matched to a gene: 13. Germline V CDR1 and CDR2: SGHNT, YYREEE (reference sequence). The CDR3 DNA sequence: TGTGCCAGCATCACGATGGGACAGAAGGTAACTGAAGCTTTCTTT. This gives the protein CASITMGQKVTEAFF.

This clonotype has at least ten counts. The chain carries TRBV7-2 and TRBJ1-2, with a tentative D call TRBD1 (6 bases). V was cut by 4 bases and J by 4 bases, with 16 bases left in between. Germline V gene lookup returns CDR1 SGHTA and CDR2 FQGNSA. This CDR3 has 15 residues. CDR3 sequence (DNA): TGTGCCAGCAGCTCATCAAGAGACAGGACCTATGGCTACACCTTC. Translated, it gives CASSSSRDRTYGYTF.

This clonotype has a handful of counts. The chain is built from TRBV29-1 and TRBJ2-1, with 10 bases aligning to TRBD1. Trimming cost V 7 bases and J 9 bases; bases outside gene matches: 3. The CDR3 length is 11 residues. Per the germline V gene, CDR1 is SQVTM and CDR2 is ANQGSEA. For the CDR3, the DNA is TGCAGCGCCGGGGACAGGGGTGAGCAGTTCTTC. Protein product: CSAGDRGEQFF.

There are many counts of this clonotype. J is TRBJ1-2 and V is TRBV7-2, with no clear D. Germline CDR1 SGHTA, CDR2 FQGNSA. V was clipped by 3 bases and J by 7 bases, with 6 bases between them. CDR3 length equals 11 residues. The CDR3 is CASSLLSGYTF. For the CDR3, the DNA is TGTGCCAGCAGCTTGCTCAGTGGCTACACCTTC.

In this sample, this clonotype turned up many times. The chain employs TRBV7-2 and TRBJ1-2; D not certain. Germline V lookup: CDR1 SGHTA, CDR2 FQGNSA. The CDR3 extends over 14 amino acids. V was trimmed by 2 bases and J by 5 bases, leaving 12 bases between them. Here the CDR3 DNA reads TGTGCCAGCAGCTTAAATACACCACCTTATGGCTACACCTTC. Protein product: CASSLNTPPYGYTF.

This clonotype was observed many times. The V gene is TRBV20-1, the J gene TRBJ2-6, with D perhaps TRBD1 or TRBD2 (5 bases each). CDR3 length equals 18 residues. Trimming removed 6 bases at V and 1 base at J, with 22 bases between. Germline values: CDR1 DFQATT, CDR2 SNEGSKA (reference sequence). DNA for the CDR3: TGCAGTGCCCTTCAGAGGCCTATGGGGGTGTCTGGGGCCAACGTCCTGACTTTC. As protein: CSALQRPMGVSGANVLTF.

Ten or more counts support this clonotype. The chain has TRBV5-1 and TRBJ1-2, with TRBD1 matching 7 bases. The CDR3 covers 14 residues. Germline values: CDR1 SGHRS, CDR2 YFSETQ. V gave up 0 bases and J gave up 6 bases; unmatched junction bases: 5. The CDR3 DNA follows: TGCGCCAGCAGCTTGGGCGATACAGGGGATGGCTACACCTTC. As protein: CASSLGDTGDGYTF.

This clonotype was detected ten times or more. This chain connects TRBV28 to TRBJ2-5; D unclear. The CDR3 runs 12 residues. The germline V gene has CDR1 MDHEN and CDR2 SYDVKM. V was clipped by 5 bases and J by 0 bases, with 4 bases between them. The CDR3 DNA reads TGTGCCAGCAGTGTGTACCAAGAGACCCAGTACTTC. Protein product: CASSVYQETQYF.

This clonotype has ten or more counts. The CDR3 DNA sequence: TGTGCCAGCAGTACCTTTTGGGGGGATTCTAATGAAAAACTGTTTTTT. Translation: CASSTFWGDSNEKLFF. The genes are TRBV28 and TRBJ1-4; D is possibly TRBD1 (5 bases). This CDR3 contains 16 residues. The V end lost 5 bases, the J end lost 3 bases, and 16 bases lay between the germline ends. The germline CDR1 and CDR2 sequences are MDHEN and SYDVKM.

This clonotype was counted only a few times. CDR3 sequence: CSVGTSGWRSYEQYF. CDR3 nucleotide sequence: TGCAGCGTTGGGACTAGCGGCTGGAGGTCCTACGAGCAGTACTTC. The chain carries TRBV29-1 and TRBJ2-7; 10 positions agree with TRBD2. CDR1 and CDR2 (germline): SQVTM, ANQGSEA. The CDR3 length is 15 residues. Trimming cost V 4 bases and J 1 base; bases outside gene matches: 7.

This rearrangement joins TRBV15 to TRBJ1-2, with a tentative D call TRBD1 (5 bases). Germline V gene data show CDR1 as LNHNV and CDR2 as YYDKDF (reference sequence). This CDR3 contains 12 residues. V dropped 8 bases and J dropped 3 bases, with 10 bases sitting between them. The CDR3 spells CATSQAHYGYTF. CDR3 coding DNA: TGTGCCACCTCACAGGCCCACTATGGCTACACCTTC.

This clonotype was recorded many times. This chain links TRBV11-3 with TRBJ2-7; 10 nucleotides agree with TRBD1. Trimming at V came to 5 bases and at J to 0 bases, leaving 4 bases not matched to a gene. CDR3 length: 15 amino acids. CDR1 is SGHNT, CDR2 YENEEA, per germline. The CDR3 protein is CASSPGQGISYEQYF. CDR3 sequence (DNA): TGTGCCAGCAGCCCGGGACAGGGGATCTCCTACGAGCAGTACTTC. The full variable domain, rest sourced from reference TRBV11-3 and TRBJ2-7, is EAGVVQSPRYKIIEKKQPVAFWCNPISGHNTLYWYLQNLGQGPELLIRYENEEAVDDSQLPKDRFSAERLKGVDSTLKIQPAELGDSAVYLCASSPGQGISYEQYFGPGTRLTVT.

This clonotype occurred a few times. For the CDR3, the DNA is TGCGCCAGCAGCTTGGAGTTGGTACAGGCAGGCGAGCAGTACTTC. Amino acid sequence: CASSLELVQAGEQYF. V and J are TRBV5-1 and TRBJ2-7, with D perhaps matching TRBD1 (5 bases). The germline V and J ends were trimmed by 0 bases and 6 bases, with 16 bases remaining between them. Per germline, CDR1 SGHRS and CDR2 YFSETQ. This CDR3 contains 15 residues.

In this sample, this clonotype turned up many times. The V call is TRBV10-3, the J call TRBJ2-5; 9 nucleotides line up with TRBD1. The V gene end was trimmed by 3 bases and the J gene end by 5 bases; junction bases not matched to a gene: 4. Germline values: CDR1 ENHRY, CDR2 SYGVKD. This CDR3 has 14 residues. Here the CDR3 reads CAISDPGTGETQYF. In nucleotides, the CDR3 is TGTGCCATCAGTGATCCGGGGACAGGGGAGACCCAGTACTTC.

This clonotype was seen ten or more times. This sequence joins TRBV20-1 and TRBJ1-1; 11 positions match TRBD1. Losses at the gene ends were 5 bases for V and 11 bases for J; bases not matched to a gene: 7. The CDR3 has 12 residues. Germline V gene lookup returns CDR1 DFQATT and CDR2 SNEGSKA (reference sequence). The CDR3 nucleotides are TGCAGTGCTTCCGGACAGGGGGCTTGGGCTTTCTTT. This gives the protein CSASGQGAWAFF.

This clonotype was found many times. This chain connects TRBV15 to TRBJ2-6; perhaps TRBD2 as D (5 bases). Trimming took 1 base from V and 0 from J, leaving 10 bases between them. The CDR3 covers 17 residues. Looked up from germline, CDR1 is LNHNV and CDR2 is YYDKDF (reference sequence). As DNA, the CDR3 is TGTGCCACCAGCAGAGGTGGGAGCTTCTCTGGGGCCAACGTCCTGACTTTC. Its protein is CATSRGGSFSGANVLTF. The variable domain in full, with the rest retrieved from reference TRBV15 and TRBJ2-6, is DAMVIQNPRYQVTQFGKPVTLSCSQTLNHNVMYWYQQKSSQAPKLLFHYYDKDFNNEADTPDNFQSRRPNTSFCFLDIRSPGLGDTAMYLCATSRGGSFSGANVLTFGAGSRLTVL.

This clonotype was picked up many times. The chain carries TRBV5-1 and TRBJ2-1; TRBD2 agrees at 9 bases. The ends lost 3 bases at V and 0 bases at J; junction bases unmatched: 7. Germline assignment: CDR1 SGHRS and CDR2 YFSETQ. There are 17 residues in the CDR3. CDR3 sequence: CASSWGSGGSSYNEQFF. CDR3 bases: TGCGCCAGCAGCTGGGGCAGCGGGGGGAGCTCCTACAATGAGCAGTTCTTC.

This clonotype was observed many times. The chain joins TRBV11-2 to TRBJ2-5, with TRBD2 as a possible D gene (5 bases). This CDR3 comprises 14 residues. Per the germline V gene, CDR1 is SGHAT and CDR2 is FQNNGV. Trimming shortened V by 2 bases and J by 6 bases, and 13 bases separated the two germline ends. The CDR3 loop is CASSLLAQVKTQYF. The CDR3 coding sequence is TGTGCCAGCAGCTTACTAGCTCAAGTGAAGACCCAGTACTTC.

This clonotype was observed many times. The V and J genes are TRBV5-6 and TRBJ2-5; D may be TRBD1 (6 bases). Between the trimmed V and J ends, which lost 3 bases and 5 bases, there was a span of 17 bases. This CDR3 contains 15 residues. The V gene's germline CDR1 is SGHDT and CDR2 YYEEEE. The DNA of the CDR3 is TGTGCCAGCAGCTCTCACTTACAGGGATACGAGACCCAGTACTTC. Translated: CASSSHLQGYETQYF.

This clonotype was seen repeatedly, ten times or more. The chain links TRBV4-1 to TRBJ2-1; D gene uncertain. Germline loops: CDR1 MGHRA, CDR2 YSYEKL. The CDR3 length is 15 residues. V lost 3 bases, J lost 4 bases, and 13 bases lay in between. In DNA form, the CDR3 reads TGCGCCAGCAGCCAGTACGTTCGTTCTTACAATGAGCAGTTCTTC. This sequence encodes CASSQYVRSYNEQFF.